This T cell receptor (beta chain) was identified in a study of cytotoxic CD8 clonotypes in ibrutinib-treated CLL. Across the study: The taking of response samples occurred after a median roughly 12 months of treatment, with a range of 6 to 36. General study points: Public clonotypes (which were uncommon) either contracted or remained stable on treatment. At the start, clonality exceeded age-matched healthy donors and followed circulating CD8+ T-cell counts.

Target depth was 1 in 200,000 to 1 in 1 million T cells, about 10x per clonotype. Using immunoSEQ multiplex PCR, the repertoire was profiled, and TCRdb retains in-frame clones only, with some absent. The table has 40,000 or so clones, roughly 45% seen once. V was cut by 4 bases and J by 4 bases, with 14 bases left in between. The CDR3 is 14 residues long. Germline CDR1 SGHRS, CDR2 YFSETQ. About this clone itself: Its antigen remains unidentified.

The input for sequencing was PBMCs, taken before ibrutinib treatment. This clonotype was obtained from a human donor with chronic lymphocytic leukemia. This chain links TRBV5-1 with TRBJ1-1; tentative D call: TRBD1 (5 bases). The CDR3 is CASSAITTGTEAFF. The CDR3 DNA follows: TGCGCCAGCAGCGCGATTACTACAGGCACTGAAGCTTTCTTT.